This is a list of T cell receptor beta chains from one sample in a study of glioma-infiltrating T cells. MiXCR, run by TCRdb on the multiplex PCR reads, gives a single entry per CDR3 protein. In the table there are roughly 120,000 distinct CDR3 sequences, 20% to 25% of which are singletons. The source material was glioma tissue, nonneoplastic brain tissue, or PBMCs (not recorded which). Source of these receptors: a human donor with low-grade glioma or glioblastoma, undergoing nonglioma brain surgery, or in good health (not recorded which). The CDR3 runs from the conserved cysteine through the conserved F or W. D genes are given only for firm matches. Only some rows state a clone size, as once, few, many or a class for expanded clones.

abundance: many
v_gene: TRBV2
d_gene: .
j_gene: TRBJ2-7
CDR3nt: TGTGCCAGCAGTGATTACCACGAGCAGTACTTC
CDR3aa: CASSDYHEQYF

abundance: .
v_gene: TRBV20-1
d_gene: .
j_gene: TRBJ1-2
CDR3nt: TGCAGTGCTGCTGAACAGGGCGCCGACCCTCACGACTATGGCTACACCTTC
CDR3aa: CSAAEQGADPHDYGYTF

abundance: .
v_gene: TRBV5-1
d_gene: .
j_gene: TRBJ2-1
CDR3nt: TGCGCCAGCAGCTTGGGCGGGCGCGGTGATGAGCAGTTCTTC
CDR3aa: CASSLGGRGDEQFF

abundance: few
v_gene: TRBV5-1
d_gene: TRBD1
j_gene: TRBJ2-7
CDR3nt: TGCGCCAGCAGCTTAAACCCGACAGGGAAACCCTACGAGCAGTACTTC
CDR3aa: CASSLNPTGKPYEQYF

abundance: .
v_gene: TRBV12-3/TRBV12-4
d_gene: TRBD1
j_gene: TRBJ2-7
CDR3nt: TGTGCCAGCAGTTTAGGCTTACAGGGGTTGTACGAGCAGTACTTC
CDR3aa: CASSLGLQGLYEQYF

abundance: many
v_gene: TRBV20-1
d_gene: TRBD2
j_gene: TRBJ2-3
CDR3nt: TGCAGTGCGCCCGAGCAGACTAGCGGCAACCAAGATACGCAGTATTTT
CDR3aa: CSAPEQTSGNQDTQYF

abundance: many
v_gene: TRBV7-9
d_gene: TRBD1
j_gene: TRBJ2-7
CDR3nt: TGTGCCAGCAGCGCGACAGGGGGATTCTACGAGCAGTACTTC
CDR3aa: CASSATGGFYEQYF

abundance: many
v_gene: TRBV28
d_gene: TRBD1
j_gene: TRBJ2-1
CDR3nt: TGTGCCAGCAGCTCTTACAATTTTCGGACAGGGAGGAATGAGCAGTTCTTC
CDR3aa: CASSSYNFRTGRNEQFF

abundance: many
v_gene: TRBV7-2
d_gene: TRBD2
j_gene: TRBJ2-1
CDR3nt: TGTGCCAGCAGCTTAGGAGCGGGAGTGTTCGATGAGCAGTTCTTC
CDR3aa: CASSLGAGVFDEQFF

abundance: many
v_gene: TRBV7-2
d_gene: TRBD1
j_gene: TRBJ2-5
CDR3nt: TGTGCCAGCAGCTTAACTGCGGCAGGGGGCGTTGGGCAATTAGAGACCCAGTACTTC
CDR3aa: CASSLTAAGGVGQLETQYF

abundance: .
v_gene: TRBV29-1
d_gene: .
j_gene: TRBJ2-3
CDR3nt: TGCAGCGTATGGTTAGTGACTAGCACAGATACGCAGTATTTT
CDR3aa: CSVWLVTSTDTQYF

abundance: many
v_gene: TRBV2
d_gene: TRBD1
j_gene: TRBJ1-5
CDR3nt: TGTGCCAGCAGGAAGACAGGGAATAGCAATCAGCCCCAGCATTTT
CDR3aa: CASRKTGNSNQPQHF

abundance: many
v_gene: TRBV19
d_gene: .
j_gene: TRBJ1-2
CDR3nt: TGTGCCAGTAGATCATATGGCTACACCTTC
CDR3aa: CASRSYGYTF

abundance: many
v_gene: TRBV27
d_gene: TRBD2
j_gene: TRBJ2-5
CDR3nt: TGTGCCAGCAGGATAGCGGGAGGAGAGACCCAGTACTTC
CDR3aa: CASRIAGGETQYF